These T cell receptor beta chains were read from a single sample in a study of T-cell reconstitution after alpha-beta-depleted transplantation in children. From the PCR reads, TCRdb called clonotypes with MiXCR, one entry per CDR3 protein. Among approximately 350,000 distinct CDR3 sequences listed, approximately 10% were seen once. The specimen was PBMCs from the stem cell graft donor, collected from the stem cell graft. The source is a human donor who donated a stem cell graft to a child with acute lymphoblastic leukemia. Both conserved end residues are part of each CDR3. Fields, in order: V gene, D gene, clone size, J gene, CDR3 protein, CDR3 DNA. The D gene is left open where the match is weak. Only some rows state a clone size, as once, few, many or a class for expanded clones.

>TRBV7-9|NA|few|TRBJ2-7
CASSLALGTLSYEQYF
TGTGCCAGCAGCTTAGCTCTTGGGACACTCTCCTACGAGCAGTACTTC
>TRBV5-1|TRBD1|NA|TRBJ2-3
CASSPRPGGVDTQYF
TGCGCCAGCAGCCCGCGGCCAGGGGGCGTCGATACGCAGTATTTT
>TRBV5-1|TRBD2|NA|TRBJ2-1
CASSVGREVDNEQFF
TGCGCCAGCAGCGTCGGGCGGGAGGTCGATAATGAGCAGTTCTTC
>TRBV12-3/TRBV12-4|TRBD2|few|TRBJ2-3
CASSLRPPLAGGPVETPDTQYF
TGTGCCAGCAGTTTAAGGCCCCCACTAGCGGGAGGGCCAGTAGAAACGCCAGATACGCAGTATTTT
>TRBV21-1|NA|few|TRBJ2-2
CASRLLAGGPDTGELFF
TGTGCCAGCAGACTCCTAGCGGGAGGTCCTGACACCGGGGAGCTGTTTTTT
>TRBV12-3/TRBV12-4|NA|few|TRBJ1-1
CASSLGEAEAFF
TGTGCCAGCAGTTTAGGGGAGGCGGAAGCTTTCTTT
>TRBV15|NA|many|TRBJ1-1
CATSIHRDTEAFF
TGTGCCACCAGCATTCACCGGGACACTGAAGCTTTCTTT
>TRBV4-1|NA|few|TRBJ2-3
CASSQDEGPGGDTQYF
TGCGCCAGCAGCCAAGACGAGGGACCGGGTGGAGATACGCAGTATTTT
>TRBV7-3|NA|few|TRBJ2-3
CASSLTRGSDTQYF
TGTGCCAGCAGCTTAACACGGGGCTCAGATACGCAGTATTTT
>TRBV13|TRBD1|few|TRBJ2-6
CASSSYEENDRVEYSGANVLTF
TGTGCCAGCAGCAGCTACGAGGAAAATGACAGGGTGGAGTACTCTGGGGCCAACGTCCTGACTTTC
>TRBV5-1|NA|few|TRBJ2-2
CASSFQAGTGELFF
TGCGCCAGCAGCTTTCAGGCGGGCACCGGGGAGCTGTTTTTT
>TRBV5-6|NA|many|TRBJ2-7
CASSLEGVVHEQYF
TGTGCCAGCAGCTTGGAGGGGGTTGTCCACGAGCAGTACTTC
>TRBV12-3/TRBV12-4|NA|NA|TRBJ2-1
CASSSGGLLGEQFF
TGTGCCAGCAGTTCTGGGGGGCTGCTGGGTGAGCAGTTCTTC
>TRBV3-1|TRBD2|NA|TRBJ2-7
CASCPRGFSGSPENEQYF
TGTGCCAGCTGTCCCCGGGGTTTTAGCGGGAGTCCGGAAAACGAGCAGTACTTC
>TRBV10-3|NA|few|TRBJ2-7
CAISESTAPGDEQYF
TGTGCCATCAGTGAGTCTACAGCCCCAGGGGACGAGCAGTACTTC
>TRBV15|TRBD1|NA|TRBJ1-5
CATSRGTGGFYSNQPQHF
TGTGCCACCAGCAGAGGGACAGGGGGCTTCTATAGCAATCAGCCCCAGCATTTT
>TRBV29-1|NA|NA|TRBJ2-2
CSFSQGGRAGELFF
TGCAGCTTCTCCCAGGGGGGAAGGGCCGGGGAGCTGTTTTTT
>TRBV30|NA|few|TRBJ2-1
CAWSDTQQFF
TGTGCCTGGAGTGACACCCAGCAGTTCTTC
>TRBV5-1|NA|many|TRBJ2-3
CASSSPYTDTQYF
TGCGCCAGCAGCTCACCCTACACAGATACGCAGTATTTT
>TRBV29-1|NA|few|TRBJ2-1
CSVGYEDEQFF
TGCAGCGTCGGCTACGAGGATGAGCAGTTCTTC
>TRBV27|TRBD1|NA|TRBJ1-3
CASSLRNPGQSGNTIYF
TGTGCCAGCAGTTTACGGAACCCGGGACAGTCTGGAAACACCATATATTTT
>TRBV6-2/TRBV6-3|TRBD2|few|TRBJ2-1
CASSTAGVVVEQFF
TGTGCCAGCAGTACAGCGGGAGTTGTAGTTGAGCAGTTCTTC
>TRBV20-1|NA|NA|TRBJ1-6
CSASSSANSPLHF
TGCAGTGCCAGCTCCAGTGCTAATTCACCCCTCCACTTT
>TRBV7-9|TRBD2|few|TRBJ2-1
CASSSGTSGRVEQFF
TGTGCCAGCAGCTCGGGGACTAGCGGGAGGGTTGAGCAGTTCTTC
>TRBV7-9|TRBD1|NA|TRBJ1-2
CASSLEEYRGLNYGYTF
TGTGCCAGCAGCTTAGAGGAATACAGGGGATTGAACTATGGCTACACCTTC
>TRBV3-1|TRBD2|NA|TRBJ2-7
CASRNSGTSSYEQYF
TGTGCCAGCAGAAACTCCGGGACTAGCTCCTACGAGCAGTACTTC
>TRBV18|NA|few|TRBJ1-4
CASSPPTNEKLFF
TGTGCCAGCTCACCACCCACTAATGAAAAACTGTTTTTT